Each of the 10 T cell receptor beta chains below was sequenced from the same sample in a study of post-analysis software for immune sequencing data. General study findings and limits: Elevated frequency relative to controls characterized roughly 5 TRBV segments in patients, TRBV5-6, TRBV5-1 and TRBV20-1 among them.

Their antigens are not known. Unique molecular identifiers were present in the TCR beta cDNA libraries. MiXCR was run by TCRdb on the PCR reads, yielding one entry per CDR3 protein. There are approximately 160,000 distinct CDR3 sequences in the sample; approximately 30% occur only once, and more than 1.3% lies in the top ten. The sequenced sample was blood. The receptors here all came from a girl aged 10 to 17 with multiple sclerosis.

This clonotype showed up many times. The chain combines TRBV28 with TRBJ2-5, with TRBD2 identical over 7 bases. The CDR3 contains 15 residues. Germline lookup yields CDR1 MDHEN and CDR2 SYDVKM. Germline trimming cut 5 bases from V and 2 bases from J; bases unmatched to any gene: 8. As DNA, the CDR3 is TGTGCCAGCAGTGCGCCGGCTAGCGGACAAGAGACCCAGTACTTC. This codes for CASSAPASGQETQYF.

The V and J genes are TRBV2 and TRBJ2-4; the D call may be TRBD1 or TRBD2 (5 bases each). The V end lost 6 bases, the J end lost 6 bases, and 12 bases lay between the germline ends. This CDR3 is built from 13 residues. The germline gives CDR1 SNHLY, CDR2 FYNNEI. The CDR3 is CASSWGSGNIQYF. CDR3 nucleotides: TGTGCCAGCAGCTGGGGGTCGGGAAACATTCAGTACTTC.

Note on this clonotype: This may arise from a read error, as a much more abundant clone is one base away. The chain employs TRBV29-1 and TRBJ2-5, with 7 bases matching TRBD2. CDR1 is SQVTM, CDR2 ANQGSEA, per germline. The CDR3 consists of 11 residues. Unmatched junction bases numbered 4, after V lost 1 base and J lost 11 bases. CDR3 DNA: TGCAGCGTTGAAGCTAGCGGTGAGCAGTACTTC. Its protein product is CSVEASGEQYF.

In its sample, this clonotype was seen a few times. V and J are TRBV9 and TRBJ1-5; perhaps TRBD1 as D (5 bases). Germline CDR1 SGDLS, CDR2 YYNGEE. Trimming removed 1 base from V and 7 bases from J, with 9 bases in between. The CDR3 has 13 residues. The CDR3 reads CASSVKGRQPQHF. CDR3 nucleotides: TGTGCCAGCAGCGTAAAGGGGCGGCAGCCCCAGCATTTT.

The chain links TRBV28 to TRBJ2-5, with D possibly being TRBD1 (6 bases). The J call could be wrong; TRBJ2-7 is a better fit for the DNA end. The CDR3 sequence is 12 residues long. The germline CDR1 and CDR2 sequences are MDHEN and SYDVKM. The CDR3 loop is CAAKTGLGEQYF. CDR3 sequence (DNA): TGTGCCGCCAAAACAGGGTTAGGCGAGCAGTACTTC.

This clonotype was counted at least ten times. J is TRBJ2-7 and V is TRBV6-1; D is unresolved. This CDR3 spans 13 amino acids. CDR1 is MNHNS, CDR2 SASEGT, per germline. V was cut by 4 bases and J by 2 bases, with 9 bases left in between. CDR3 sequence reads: CASSGKGAYEQYF. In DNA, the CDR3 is TGTGCCAGCAGTGGGAAGGGCGCCTACGAGCAGTACTTC.

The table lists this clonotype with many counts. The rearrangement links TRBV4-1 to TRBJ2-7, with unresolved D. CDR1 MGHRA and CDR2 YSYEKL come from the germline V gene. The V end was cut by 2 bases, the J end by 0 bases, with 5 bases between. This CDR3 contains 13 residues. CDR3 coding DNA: TGCGCCAGCAGCCAACCTAGCTCCTACGAGCAGTACTTC. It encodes CASSQPSSYEQYF.

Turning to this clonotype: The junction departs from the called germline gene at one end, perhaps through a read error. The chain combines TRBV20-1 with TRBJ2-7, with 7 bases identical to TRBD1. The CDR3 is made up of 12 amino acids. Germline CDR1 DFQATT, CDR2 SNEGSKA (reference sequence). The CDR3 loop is CSAFRQGVERYF. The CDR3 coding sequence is TGCAGTGCTTTTCGACAGGGCGTAGAGCGGTACTTC.

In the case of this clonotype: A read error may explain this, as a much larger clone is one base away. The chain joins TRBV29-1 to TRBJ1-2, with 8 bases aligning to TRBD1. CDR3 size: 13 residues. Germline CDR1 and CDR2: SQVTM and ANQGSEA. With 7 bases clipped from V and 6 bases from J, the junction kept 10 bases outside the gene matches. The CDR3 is CSAGGQGANGYTF. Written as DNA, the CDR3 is TGCAGCGCTGGCGGGCAGGGGGCGAATGGCTACACCTTC.

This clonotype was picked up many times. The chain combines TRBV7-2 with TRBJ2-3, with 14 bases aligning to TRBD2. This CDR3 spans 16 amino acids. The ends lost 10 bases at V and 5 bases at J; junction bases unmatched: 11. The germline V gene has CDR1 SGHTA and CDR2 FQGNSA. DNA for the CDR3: TGTGCCACCGGGACTAGCGGGAGCAAGTTTGAAGATACGCAGTATTTT. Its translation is CATGTSGSKFEDTQYF.